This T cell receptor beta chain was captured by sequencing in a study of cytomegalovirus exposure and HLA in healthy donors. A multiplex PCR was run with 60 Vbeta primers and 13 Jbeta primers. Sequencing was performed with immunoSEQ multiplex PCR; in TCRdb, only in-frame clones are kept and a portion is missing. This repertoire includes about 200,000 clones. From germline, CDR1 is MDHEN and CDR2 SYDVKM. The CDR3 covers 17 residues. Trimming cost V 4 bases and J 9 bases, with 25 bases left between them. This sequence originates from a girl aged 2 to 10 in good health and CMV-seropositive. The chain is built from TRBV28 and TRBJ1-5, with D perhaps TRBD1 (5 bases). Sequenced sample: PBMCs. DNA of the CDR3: TGTGCCAGCAGTTCCCTCCGGGGCCCCGCGGAGGGGCGGCCCCAGCATTTT. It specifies CASSSLRGPAEGRPQHF.